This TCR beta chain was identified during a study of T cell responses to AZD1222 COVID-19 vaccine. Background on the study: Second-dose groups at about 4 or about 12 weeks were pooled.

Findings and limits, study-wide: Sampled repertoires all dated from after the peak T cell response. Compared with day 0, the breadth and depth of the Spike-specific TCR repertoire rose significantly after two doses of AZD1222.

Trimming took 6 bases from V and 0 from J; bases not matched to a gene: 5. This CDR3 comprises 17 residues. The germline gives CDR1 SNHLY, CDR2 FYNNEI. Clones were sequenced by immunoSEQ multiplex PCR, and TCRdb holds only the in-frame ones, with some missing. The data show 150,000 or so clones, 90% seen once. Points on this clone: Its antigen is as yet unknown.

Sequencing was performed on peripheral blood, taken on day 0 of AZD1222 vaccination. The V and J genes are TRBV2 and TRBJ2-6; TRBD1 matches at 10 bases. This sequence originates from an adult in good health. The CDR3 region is CASSRQGAFSGANVLTF. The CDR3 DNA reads TGTGCCAGCAGCCGACAGGGGGCGTTCTCTGGGGCCAACGTCCTGACTTTC.